The clone carrying this T cell receptor (beta chain) appeared a few times. What it recognizes is unknown. TCRdb called the 5' RACE reads again in MiXCR, with one record for every CDR3 protein. This table holds just under 600,000 distinct CDR3 sequences, roughly 13% found once. The data stem from a study of T cells after yellow fever vaccination. Study information: For low cell numbers, libraries were made with SMART-Seq v4 Ultra Low Input. Findings and caveats of the study: Primary-vaccination clones mostly resurfaced post-booster (about 95% CD4, about 87% CD8). A weaker secondary response peaked on day 5, the primary on day 15.

The receptor comes from a man aged 30-40 years who received the YFV17D yellow fever vaccine. Sequences were derived from PBMCs, sampled on the day of the yellow fever booster vaccination.

CDR3 bases: TGTGCCAGCAGCGTAGGGGAGGGGGCTTTCTTAGAGACCCAGTACTTC. Protein product: CASSVGEGAFLETQYF. The chain joins TRBV9 to TRBJ2-5; D might be TRBD1 or TRBD2, each matching 7 bases. The CDR3 covers 16 residues. Trimming pared 0 bases from V and 4 bases from J, leaving 16 bases between. Germline-derived CDR1 and CDR2 are SGDLS and YYNGEE.